This T cell receptor (beta chain) was captured by sequencing in a study of T cells in Graves' hyperthyroidism and ophthalmopathy. Looking at the study overall: Peripheral blood collection took place at initial diagnosis, before any treatment.

Pregnant or lactating patients were excluded, as were those with uncontrolled infection or other autoimmune disease. Together with thyroid ultrasound, orbital computed tomography, serum thyroxine and TRAb, clinical symptoms were used for diagnoses. The source material, RNA transcripts, was used to amplify TCR beta CDR3 regions. The TCR CDR3 first-round RT-PCR relied on the HTBI primer set. TCRdb called the multiplex PCR reads again in MiXCR, with one record for every CDR3 protein. The sample lists about 180,000 distinct CDR3 sequences, over 15% seen once, with 25% to 35% in the top ten. Study conclusions and caveats: Ophthalmopathy was distinguished from stable hyperthyroidism by 13 V-J signatures.

V lost 7 bases to trimming and J lost 0 bases, with 10 bases between them. CDR3 length: 14 residues. Per the germline V gene, CDR1 is SEHNR and CDR2 is FQNEAQ (reference sequence). At least ten counts were recorded for this clonotype. Antigen unknown. This receptor was obtained from a woman aged 50 to 65 with Graves' hyperthyroidism. What was sequenced was blood. The rearrangement links TRBV7-9 to TRBJ2-1; D perhaps matches TRBD1 (5 bases). The CDR3 nucleotides read TGTGCCAGCAACGGACATAGCTCCTACAATGAGCAGTTCTTC. Its protein product is CASNGHSSYNEQFF. The variable domain in full, with the rest retrieved from reference TRBV7-9 and TRBJ2-1, is DTGVSQNPRHKITKRGQNVTFRCDPISEHNRLYWYRQTLGQGPEFLTYFQNEAQLEKSRLLSDRFSAERPKGSFSTLEIQRTEQGDSAMYLCASNGHSSYNEQFFGPGTRLTVL.